This T cell receptor beta chain was identified in a study of shared clonotypes between healthy human individuals. Across the study: Donors were a couple of women and three men aged 18 to 49. There were three CD4 naive, three CD4 memory, two CD8 naive and one CD8 memory plates per donor. Broader study findings: A few donors shared around 5.1% of their naive CD4 clonotypes.

With regard to this clone: The antigen is undetermined.

Assay used: immunoSEQ multiplex PCR; TCRdb lists only in-frame clones, some missing. Counted here are 550,000 to 800,000 clones, about nine tenths occurring once; the ten biggest clones make up about 34%. CD45RO+ cells plus CCR7-negative CD45RA+ TemRA cells formed CD8 memory. Germline V gene data show CDR1 as MNHNY and CDR2 as SVGAGI (reference sequence). Trimming at V came to 11 bases and at J to 8 bases, leaving 21 bases not matched to a gene. This CDR3 spans 16 amino acids. V usage is TRBV6-6 and J usage is TRBJ1-2; 9 nucleotides align to TRBD1. Sequencing was done on a sample of memory CD8+ T cells from PBMCs. The subset was: CD45RO+ cells pooled with CCR7-negative TemRA cells. This sequence originates from a man between 18 and 29 years old in good health. Some clones in this sample may be carry-over from other donors' samples. This chain's CDR3 is CAVLLGTGSFPEGYTF. The CDR3 bases are TGTGCCGTACTCCTCGGGACAGGGTCATTTCCTGAAGGCTACACCTTC.